The clone carrying this T cell receptor (beta chain) was recorded a few times. Its antigen is still unknown. Ranging in age from roughly 6 to 95, the donors were healthy Caucasian individuals from Russia. The extraction recovered at least 5.5 micrograms of total RNA per sample. This sample was included in a study of blood T cells in healthy people across ages. Broader study findings: In these data, TCR beta diversity tracked strongly with naive T cell percentage.

A second roughly 6 to 11 cycle PCR used barcoded and J-beta primers. Researchers report that a template-switch adaptor with 12 random nucleotides tagged each cDNA molecule. TCRdb reprocessed the 5' RACE reads with MiXCR, giving one entry per CDR3 protein. This table has about 1.4 million distinct CDR3 sequences, almost 60% appearing once. V gave up 1 base and J gave up 3 bases, with 7 bases separating them. Germline-derived CDR1 and CDR2 are SGHDT and YYEEEE. The CDR3 extends over 14 amino acids. The chain recombines TRBV5-6 with TRBJ2-2; D is possibly TRBD1 (5 bases). This TCR came from a man aged 18 to 30 in good health. The sample consisted of blood. CDR3 sequence: CASSLTGYTGELFF. The CDR3 DNA is TGTGCCAGCAGCTTGACAGGCTACACCGGGGAGCTGTTTTTT.